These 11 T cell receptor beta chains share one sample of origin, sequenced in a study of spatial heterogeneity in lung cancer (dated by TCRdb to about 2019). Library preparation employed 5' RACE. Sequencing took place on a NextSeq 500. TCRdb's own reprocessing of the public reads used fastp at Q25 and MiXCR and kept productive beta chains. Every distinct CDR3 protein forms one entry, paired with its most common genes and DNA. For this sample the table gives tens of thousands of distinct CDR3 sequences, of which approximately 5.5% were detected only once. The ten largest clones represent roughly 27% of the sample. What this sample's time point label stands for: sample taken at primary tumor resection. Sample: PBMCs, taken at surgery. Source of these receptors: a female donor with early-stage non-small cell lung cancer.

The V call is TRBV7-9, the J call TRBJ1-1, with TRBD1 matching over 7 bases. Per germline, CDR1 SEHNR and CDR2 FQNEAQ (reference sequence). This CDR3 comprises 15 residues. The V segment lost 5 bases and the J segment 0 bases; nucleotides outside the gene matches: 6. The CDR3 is CASSLPTGMNTEAFF. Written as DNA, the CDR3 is TGTGCCAGCAGCCTACCGACAGGGATGAACACTGAAGCTTTCTTT.

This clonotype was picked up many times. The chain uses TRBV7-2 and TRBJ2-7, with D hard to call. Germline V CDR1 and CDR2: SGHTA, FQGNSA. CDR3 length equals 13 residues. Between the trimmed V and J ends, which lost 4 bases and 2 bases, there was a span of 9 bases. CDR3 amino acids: CASSSTGPYEQYF. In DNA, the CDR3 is TGTGCCAGCAGCTCCACGGGTCCCTACGAGCAGTACTTC.

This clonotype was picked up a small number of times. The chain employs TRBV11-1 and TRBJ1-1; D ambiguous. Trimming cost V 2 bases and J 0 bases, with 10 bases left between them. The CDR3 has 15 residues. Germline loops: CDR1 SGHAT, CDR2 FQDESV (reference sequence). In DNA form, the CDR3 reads TGTGCCAGCAGCTTATACTCGGGTATGAACACTGAAGCTTTCTTT. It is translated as CASSLYSGMNTEAFF.

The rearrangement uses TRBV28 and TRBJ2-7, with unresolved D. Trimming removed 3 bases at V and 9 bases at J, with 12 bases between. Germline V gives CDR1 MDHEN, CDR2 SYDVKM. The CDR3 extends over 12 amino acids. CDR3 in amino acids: CASSFFPSRQYF. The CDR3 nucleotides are TGTGCCAGCAGTTTCTTCCCCTCCCGGCAGTACTTC.

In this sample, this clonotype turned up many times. In nucleotides, the CDR3 is TGTGCCACCAGTGATTTATTAGGACTTAGACAGGACCCGAAGACAGCAACTAATGAAAAACTGTTTTTT. Protein sequence: CATSDLLGLRQDPKTATNEKLFF. The chain employs TRBV24-1 and TRBJ1-4; perhaps TRBD1 as D (6 bases). Germline CDR1 KGHDR, CDR2 SFDVKD. V lost 1 base to trimming and J lost 0 bases, with 29 bases between them. CDR3 length: 23 residues.

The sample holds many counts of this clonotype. The CDR3 DNA sequence: TGTGCCAGCAGCCAAAGGGTACAGGGTCCTAATGAAAAACTGTTTTTT. Residues: CASSQRVQGPNEKLFF. V usage is TRBV27 and J usage is TRBJ1-4; perhaps TRBD1 as D (6 bases). Germline loops: CDR1 MNHEY, CDR2 SMNVEV (reference sequence). Trimming removed 6 bases at V and 3 bases at J, with 17 bases between. The CDR3 runs 16 residues.

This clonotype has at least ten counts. As DNA, the CDR3 is TGTGCCAGCACTCAACTCGGGACTTCCAAAGAGACCCAGTACTTC. Translation gives CASTQLGTSKETQYF. The gene calls are TRBV12-3 or TRBV12-4 and TRBJ2-5; D perhaps matches TRBD2 (6 bases). The CDR3 loop spans 15 amino acids. The V gene lost 7 bases and the J gene lost 3 bases, with 18 bases spanning the gap.

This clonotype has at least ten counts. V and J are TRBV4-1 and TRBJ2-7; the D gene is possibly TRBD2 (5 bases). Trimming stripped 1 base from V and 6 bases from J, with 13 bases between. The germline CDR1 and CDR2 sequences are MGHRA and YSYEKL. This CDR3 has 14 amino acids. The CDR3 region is CASSQGQSGIEQYF. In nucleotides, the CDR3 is TGCGCCAGCAGCCAAGGGCAGTCGGGAATCGAGCAGTACTTC.

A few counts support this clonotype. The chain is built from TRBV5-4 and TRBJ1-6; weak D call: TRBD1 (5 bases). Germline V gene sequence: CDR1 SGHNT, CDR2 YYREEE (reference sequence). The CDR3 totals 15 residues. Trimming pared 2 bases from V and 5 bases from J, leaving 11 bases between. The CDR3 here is CASSFGAGNNSPLHF. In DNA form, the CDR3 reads TGTGCCAGCAGCTTCGGGGCAGGGAATAATTCACCCCTCCACTTT.

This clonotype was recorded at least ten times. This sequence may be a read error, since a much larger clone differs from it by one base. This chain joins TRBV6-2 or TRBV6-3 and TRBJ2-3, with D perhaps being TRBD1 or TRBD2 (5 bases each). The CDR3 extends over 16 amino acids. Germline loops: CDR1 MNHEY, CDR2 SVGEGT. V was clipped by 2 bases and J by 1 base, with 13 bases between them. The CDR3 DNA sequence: TGTGCCAGCAGTTACGGGGCAGGGACGGGCACAGATACGCAGTATTTT. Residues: CASSYGAGTGTDTQYF.

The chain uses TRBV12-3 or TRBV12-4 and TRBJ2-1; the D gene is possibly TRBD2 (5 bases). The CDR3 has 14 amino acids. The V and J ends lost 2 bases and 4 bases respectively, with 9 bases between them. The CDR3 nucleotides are TGTGCCAGCAGTTTATCAGTAGCGTACAATGAGCAGTTCTTC. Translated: CASSLSVAYNEQFF.